This T cell receptor beta chain is from a study of T-cell reconstitution after alpha-beta-depleted transplantation in children. Unique molecular identifiers were incorporated during preparation of the TCRbeta library. Each CDR3 protein gets one entry after TCRdb re-called the PCR reads with MiXCR. The data hold a few hundred thousand distinct CDR3 sequences, with approximately 10% observed a single time. CDR3 length: 16 amino acids. With 0 bases clipped from V and 6 bases from J, the junction kept 7 bases outside the gene matches. Per germline, CDR1 LGHNA and CDR2 YSLEER. This clonotype appeared a few times.

The clonotype originates from a human donor who donated a stem cell graft to a child with acute lymphoblastic leukemia. The source was PBMCs from the stem cell graft donor, collected from the stem cell graft. This rearrangement joins TRBV4-3 to TRBJ2-1, with 8 positions matching TRBD2. In nucleotides, the CDR3 is TGCGCCAGCAGCCAAGATGGGCTAGCGGGCCTCAATGAGCAGTTCTTC. Its protein is CASSQDGLAGLNEQFF.